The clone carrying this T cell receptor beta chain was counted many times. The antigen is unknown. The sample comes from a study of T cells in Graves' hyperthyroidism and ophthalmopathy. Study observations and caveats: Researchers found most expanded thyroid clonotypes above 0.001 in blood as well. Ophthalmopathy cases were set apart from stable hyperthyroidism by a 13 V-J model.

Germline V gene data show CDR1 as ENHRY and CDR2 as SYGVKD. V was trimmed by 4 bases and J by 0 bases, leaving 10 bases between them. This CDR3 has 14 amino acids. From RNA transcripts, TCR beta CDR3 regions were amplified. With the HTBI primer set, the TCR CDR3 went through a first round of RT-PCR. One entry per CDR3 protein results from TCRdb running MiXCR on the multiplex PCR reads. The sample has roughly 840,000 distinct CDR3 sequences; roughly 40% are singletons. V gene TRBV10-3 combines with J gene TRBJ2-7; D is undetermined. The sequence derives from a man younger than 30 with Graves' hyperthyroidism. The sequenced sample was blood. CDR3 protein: CAISALSSSYEQYF. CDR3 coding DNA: TGTGCCATCAGTGCGCTCTCTAGCTCCTACGAGCAGTACTTC.